This T cell receptor (beta chain) appears in the sequencing data of a study of shared clonotypes between healthy human individuals. The method was immunoSEQ multiplex PCR; TCRdb's version includes in-frame clones alone and lacks a portion of them. This table holds approximately 2.5 million clones, around 90% found once. Germline loops: CDR1 KGHSH, CDR2 LQKENI. The CDR3 loop spans 15 amino acids. Trimming took 5 bases from V and 1 from J; bases not matched to a gene: 8. The J gene is TRBJ2-7, the V gene TRBV18; TRBD1 aligns across 7 bases. Sequenced input: naive CD4+ T cells sorted from blood. The subset denotes: CD45RA+ positively selected. This clonotype was sampled from a man aged 18 to 30 in good health. For the CDR3, the DNA is TGTGCCAGCTCAGTCACGGGACAGCAATCCTACGAGCAGTACTTC. Translation gives CASSVTGQQSYEQYF.